This record looks at one T cell receptor (beta chain) sequence and its context. This entry is derived from a study of human versus mouse CDR3 diversity and MHC coevolution. Background on the study: Samples had between roughly 0.6 x 10^7 and 1.8 x 10^7 valid reads.

Here immunoSEQ multiplex PCR was the method, and the copy in TCRdb shows in-frame clones only, minus some. The table shows about 81,000 clones, with just under 95% occurring only once. This CDR3 has 16 amino acids. The J segment lost 4 bases and the V segment lost 1 base, leaving 6 bases of the junction unmatched. The germline V gene has CDR1 MNHEY and CDR2 SMNVEV (reference sequence). The rearrangement uses TRBV27 and TRBJ1-5; 8 bases map to TRBD1. Sequencing was done on a sample of naive CD4+ T cells from blood. Documented subset: CD45RO-negative CD62L-positive naive CD4 T cells. This clonotype originated in a person aged 30 to 70 in good health. Here the CDR3 DNA reads TGTGCCAGCAGTTTATTCAGGGGGCCGGGGAATCAGCCCCAGCATTTT. It is translated as CASSLFRGPGNQPQHF.